This T cell receptor beta chain stems from a study of shared clonotypes between healthy human individuals. The protocol was immunoSEQ multiplex PCR, while the TCRdb copy is restricted to in-frame clones and leaves out a portion. The sample records under 150,000 clones, under 70% being singletons. This CDR3 spans 14 amino acids. Trimming pared 2 bases from V and 3 bases from J, leaving 11 bases between. Germline assignment: CDR1 KGHSH and CDR2 LQKENI. The source material was memory CD8+ T cells sorted from blood. Specified subset: CD45RO+ cells pooled with CCR7-negative TemRA cells. This clonotype originated in a woman in her 30s in good health. This chain connects TRBV18 to TRBJ2-7, with no clear D. The CDR3 sequence is CASSPVRRLYEQYF. The CDR3, as DNA: TGTGCCAGCTCACCAGTCAGGAGACTCTACGAGCAGTACTTC.